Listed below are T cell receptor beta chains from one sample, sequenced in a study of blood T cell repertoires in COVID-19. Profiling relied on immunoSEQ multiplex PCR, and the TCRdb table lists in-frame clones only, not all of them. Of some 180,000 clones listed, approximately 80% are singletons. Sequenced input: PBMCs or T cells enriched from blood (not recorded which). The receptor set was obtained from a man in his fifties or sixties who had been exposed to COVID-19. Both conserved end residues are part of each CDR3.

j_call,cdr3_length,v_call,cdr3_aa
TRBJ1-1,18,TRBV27,CASSLNLPGGLTTPGAFF
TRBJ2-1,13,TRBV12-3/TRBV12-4,CASSFRPAGEQFF
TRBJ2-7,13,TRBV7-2,CASTPGQGGEQYF
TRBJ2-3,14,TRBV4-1,CASSQISGRVAQYF
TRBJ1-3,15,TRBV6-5,CASSYSGTGGNTIYF
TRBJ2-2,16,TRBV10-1,CASSTPTGLGTGELFF
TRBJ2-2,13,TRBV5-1,CASGGGNTGELFF
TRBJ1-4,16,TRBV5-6,CASSDSGSATNEKLFF
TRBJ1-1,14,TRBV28,CASSFLALNTEAFF
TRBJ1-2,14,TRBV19,CASSSGQSARGYTF
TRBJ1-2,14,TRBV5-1,CASSFNGKGDGYTF
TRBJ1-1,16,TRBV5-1,CASRTSTGIMNTEAFF
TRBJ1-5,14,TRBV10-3,CAIDQGNNDQPQHF
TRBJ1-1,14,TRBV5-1,CASTSRGEGTEAFF
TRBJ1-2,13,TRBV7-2,CASSLVSGLGYTF
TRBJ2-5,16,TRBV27,CASSFVGRVGKETQYF
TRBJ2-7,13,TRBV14,CASSEAGGYEQYF
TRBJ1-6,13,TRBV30,CASRGQGNSPLHF
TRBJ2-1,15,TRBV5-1,CASSPALAGYNEQFF
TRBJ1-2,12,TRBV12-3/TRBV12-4,CASSSGGYGYTF
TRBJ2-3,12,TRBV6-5,CASSSGGDTQYF
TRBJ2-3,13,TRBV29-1,CSVDRGSWDTQYF
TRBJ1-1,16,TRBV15,CATSSRRTVRTTEAFF
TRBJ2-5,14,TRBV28,CASSLTGGNWTQYF
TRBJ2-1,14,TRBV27,CASSPHPTGDQQFF
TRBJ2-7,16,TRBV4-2,CASSQDNSGRFYEQYF
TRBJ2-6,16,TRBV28,CASSSRVHSGANVLTF
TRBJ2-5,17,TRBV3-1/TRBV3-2,CASSEGSFTSLQETQYF
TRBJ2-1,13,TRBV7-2,CASSATGGKHFFF
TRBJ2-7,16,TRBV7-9,CASSAPTGGASYEQYF
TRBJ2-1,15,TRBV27,CASSLSSELYNEQFF
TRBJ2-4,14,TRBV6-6,CASRGGLTKNIQYF
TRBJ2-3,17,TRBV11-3,CASSLNPLAGVADTQYF
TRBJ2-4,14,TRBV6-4,CASSDWAYKNIQYF
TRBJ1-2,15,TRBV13,CASSLTRQGGYGYTF
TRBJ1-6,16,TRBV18,CASSPQVGRRLSPLHF
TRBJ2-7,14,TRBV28,CASSLTSGSHEQYF
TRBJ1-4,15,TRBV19,CASSIGGVRDEKLFF
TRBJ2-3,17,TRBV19,CASSIRGIAGNTDTQYF
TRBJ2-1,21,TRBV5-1,CASSLADRDRRTSGTYNEQFF
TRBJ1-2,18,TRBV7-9,CASSLVPPPGQGADGYTF
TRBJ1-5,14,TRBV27,CASSLQGYNQPQHF